This TCR beta chain was captured in a study of blood T cell repertoires in COVID-19. Overall study: T cells, B-cell-depleted T cells, or PBMCs provided the cDNA or gDNA that served as material.

The assay was immunoSEQ multiplex PCR, and TCRdb's table has in-frame clones only and misses some. The sample has some 130,000 clones; more than 60% are singletons. Looked up from germline, CDR1 is MNHEY and CDR2 is SMNVEV (reference sequence). V lost 4 bases and J lost 7, with 14 bases in between. The CDR3 is 14 amino acids. This sequence originates from an older woman with acute or convalescent COVID-19. The sample was peripheral blood. This sequence joins TRBV27 and TRBJ2-1; tentative D call: TRBD2 (7 bases). CDR3 sequence reads: CASSSWGGLNEQFF. CDR3 DNA sequence: TGTGCCAGCAGTTCGTGGGGGGGGCTTAATGAGCAGTTCTTC.